This entry describes one T cell receptor (beta chain). Its antigen is unidentified. TCRdb's copy holds only in-frame clones and misses some; the assay was immunoSEQ multiplex PCR. The data hold about 95,000 clones, with around 83% observed a single time. The length of the CDR3 is 14 residues. V shed 4 bases and J 7 bases; nucleotides not matched to a gene: 7. In germline, CDR1 is SGHNT, CDR2 YYREEE (reference sequence). This entry belongs to a study of radiotherapy plus CTLA-4 blockade in lung cancer. Whole-study results and caveats: Tumor-derived TCR clones expanded in blood after radiotherapy plus ipilimumab.

This clonotype originated in a human donor with non-small cell lung cancer who had a partial response to radiotherapy plus ipilimumab. V and J are TRBV5-4 and TRBJ1-1, with 10 bases fitting TRBD1. Sequencing used peripheral blood, obtained from a patient treated with radiotherapy plus ipilimumab. The DNA of the CDR3 is TGTGCCAGCAGCCCGTCGACAGGGGGCAGTGAAGCTTTCTTT. The encoded protein is CASSPSTGGSEAFF.